This record concerns one TCR beta chain sequence. Sequencing was performed with immunoSEQ multiplex PCR; in TCRdb, only in-frame clones are kept and a portion is missing. The top ten hold roughly 3.7% of the sample, which has under 150,000 clones, over 75% seen once. The data belong to a study of blood T cell repertoires in COVID-19. Recruitment covered about two dozen US areas and drew participants whose ages spanned about 18 to 100 years. This TCR was recovered from a man in his forties or fifties in a cohort exposed to, infected with or recovered from COVID-19 (not recorded which). The sequenced sample consisted of PBMCs or T cells enriched from blood (not recorded which).

CDR3 in amino acids: CSVILAHRSTYEQYF. The CDR3 nucleotides are TGCAGCGTGATACTTGCCCACAGAAGCACCTACGAGCAGTACTTC. The chain has TRBV29-1 and TRBJ2-7; D is uncertain. V shed 6 bases and J shed 2 bases, with 20 bases lying between them. This CDR3 region has 15 residues. In germline, CDR1 is SQVTM, CDR2 ANQGSEA.